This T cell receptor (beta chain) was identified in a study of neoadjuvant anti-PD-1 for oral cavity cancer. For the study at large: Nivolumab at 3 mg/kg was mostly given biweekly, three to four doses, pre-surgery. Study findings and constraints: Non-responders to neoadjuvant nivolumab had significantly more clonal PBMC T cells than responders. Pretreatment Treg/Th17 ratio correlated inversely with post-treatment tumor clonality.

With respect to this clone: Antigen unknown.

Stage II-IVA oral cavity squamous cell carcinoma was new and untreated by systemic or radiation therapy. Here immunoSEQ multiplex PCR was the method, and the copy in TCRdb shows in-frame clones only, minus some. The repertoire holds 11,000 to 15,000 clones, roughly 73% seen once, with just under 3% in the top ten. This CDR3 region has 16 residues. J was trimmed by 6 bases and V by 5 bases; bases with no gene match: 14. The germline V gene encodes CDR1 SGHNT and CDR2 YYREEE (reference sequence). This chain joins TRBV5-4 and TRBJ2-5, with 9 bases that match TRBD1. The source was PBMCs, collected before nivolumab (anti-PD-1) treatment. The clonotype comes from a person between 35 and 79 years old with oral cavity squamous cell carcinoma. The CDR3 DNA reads TGTGCCAGCAGTCGTGCGGGACAGGGAACCTCGAAGACCCAGTACTTC. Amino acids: CASSRAGQGTSKTQYF.